This is a list of T cell receptor beta chains from one sample in a study of T-cell reconstitution after alpha-beta-depleted transplantation in children. TCRdb itself ran the PCR reads through MiXCR, one entry per CDR3 protein. The sample shows about a million distinct CDR3 sequences, roughly 29% of them seen only once. Sequenced here: PBMCs, mostly from graft donor cells, sampled 360 days after TCRalphabeta/CD19-depleted stem cell transplant. The receptors were gathered from a boy under three years old who had a stem cell transplant for SCID, so the T cells may come from the graft donor. CDR3s include the opening cysteine and the closing phenylalanine or tryptophan. Each record gives: D gene, V gene, clone size, J gene, CDR3 DNA, CDR3 protein. D genes are given only for firm matches. Only part of the rows carry a size: once, few, many, or a class if the clone is expanded.

TRBD1	TRBV6-2/TRBV6-3	few	TRBJ2-1	TGTGCCAGCAGCTCCCCCAGGGGGATTTACAATGAGCAGTTCTTC	CASSSPRGIYNEQFF
-	TRBV10-3	-	TRBJ2-1	TGTGCCATCAGTGCCCAGGGGATCCCCAATGAGCAGTTCTTC	CAISAQGIPNEQFF
-	TRBV28	-	TRBJ2-2	TGTGCCAGCAGACCCGGGACACTGAACACCGGGGAGCTGTTTTTT	CASRPGTLNTGELFF
TRBD1	TRBV20-1	-	TRBJ2-5	TGCAGTGCTCTCGGACCCCCGGGACAGGGGGAGACCCAGTACTTC	CSALGPPGQGETQYF
TRBD1	TRBV12-3/TRBV12-4	-	TRBJ1-1	TGTGCCAGCAGCGTTACCAGGGGGAGCACTGAAGCTTTCTTT	CASSVTRGSTEAFF
-	TRBV27	-	TRBJ2-3	TGTGCCAGCAGTCCCCCACGGGCAGTTAATAGGGATACGCAGTATTTT	CASSPPRAVNRDTQYF
TRBD1	TRBV4-2	few	TRBJ2-5	TGTGCCAGCAGCCGAGGGACAGGGGAACGAGAGACCCAGTACTTC	CASSRGTGERETQYF
-	TRBV15	many	TRBJ2-1	TGTGCCACCAGCAGAGATGGGCAGGGGGGCAATGAGCAGTTCTTC	CATSRDGQGGNEQFF
TRBD1	TRBV7-9	-	TRBJ2-1	TGTGCCAGCAGCTCCAGGGGGCTCTCCTACAATGAGCAGTTCTTC	CASSSRGLSYNEQFF
-	TRBV6-2/TRBV6-3	few	TRBJ2-7	TGTGCCAGCAGGATACCCCTCCGTTACGAGCAGTACTTC	CASRIPLRYEQYF
-	TRBV27	-	TRBJ1-4	TGTGCCAGCAGTTTGGATTCGTCTACTCTGGCAAAACTGTTTTTT	CASSLDSSTLAKLFF
-	TRBV29-1	few	TRBJ1-2	TGCAGCGTCGGAAGGACAGATAACTATGGCTACACCTTC	CSVGRTDNYGYTF
-	TRBV12-3/TRBV12-4	few	TRBJ2-5	TGTGCCAGCGGGGGGCAAACGGCCCAGTACTTC	CASGGQTAQYF
TRBD2	TRBV6-1	-	TRBJ2-2	TGTGCCAGCAGACTAGCGGGGGGGAACACCGGGGAGCTGTTTTTT	CASRLAGGNTGELFF
TRBD1	TRBV2	-	TRBJ2-2	TGTGCCAGCAAAGGGGGCACAGACACCGGGGAGCTGTTTTTT	CASKGGTDTGELFF
-	TRBV7-2	-	TRBJ2-3	TGTGCCAGCAGCCCTAACCGGCCTCGAGGGACAGATACGCAGTATTTT	CASSPNRPRGTDTQYF
-	TRBV14	few	TRBJ2-5	TGTGCCAGCAGCCAAGACACAGGTCTCCAAGAGACCCAGTACTTC	CASSQDTGLQETQYF
-	TRBV20-1	-	TRBJ2-1	TGCAGTGCTAGTAGGGGGGGGCTCAGCTCCTACAATGAGCAGTTCTTC	CSASRGGLSSYNEQFF
TRBD1	TRBV5-5	-	TRBJ2-7	TGTGCCAGCAGCCCCGCCCCGCGACAGGGGAACTACTACGAGCAGTACTTC	CASSPAPRQGNYYEQYF
-	TRBV20-1	-	TRBJ2-7	TGCAGTGCTAAGGAGGGGATAAATCCGGACGAGCAGTACTTC	CSAKEGINPDEQYF
-	TRBV29-1	few	TRBJ1-4	TGCAGCGTCGCACAGTTAAGTGTGGGCGAAAAACTGTTTTTT	CSVAQLSVGEKLFF
TRBD1	TRBV28	-	TRBJ2-1	TGTGCCAGTTCCTCCCGGACAGGGGCCCACAATGAGCAGTTCTTC	CASSSRTGAHNEQFF
-	TRBV13	-	TRBJ2-2	TGTGCCAGCAGCTCCCTACGGGGGAACACCGGGGAGCTGTTTTTT	CASSSLRGNTGELFF
-	TRBV24-1	-	TRBJ1-5	TGTGCCACCAGTGATAACAGAACGTATAGCAATCAGCCCCAGCATTTT	CATSDNRTYSNQPQHF
TRBD2	TRBV15	few	TRBJ2-1	TGTGCCACCAGCTCCGGCCCGGGGAGGGATGAGCAGTTCTTC	CATSSGPGRDEQFF
-	TRBV5-1	-	TRBJ2-2	TGCGCCAGCAGCAAGGACGGGCTACTGAACACCGGGGAGCTGTTTTTT	CASSKDGLLNTGELFF
-	TRBV12-3/TRBV12-4	-	TRBJ2-3	TGTGCCAGCAGAACGACAGTCACAGGGTGGACAGATACGCAGTATTTT	CASRTTVTGWTDTQYF
TRBD2	TRBV15	-	TRBJ2-1	TGTGCCACCACCAAAGGGACTAGCGGTGTCGGTAATGAGCAGTTCTTC	CATTKGTSGVGNEQFF